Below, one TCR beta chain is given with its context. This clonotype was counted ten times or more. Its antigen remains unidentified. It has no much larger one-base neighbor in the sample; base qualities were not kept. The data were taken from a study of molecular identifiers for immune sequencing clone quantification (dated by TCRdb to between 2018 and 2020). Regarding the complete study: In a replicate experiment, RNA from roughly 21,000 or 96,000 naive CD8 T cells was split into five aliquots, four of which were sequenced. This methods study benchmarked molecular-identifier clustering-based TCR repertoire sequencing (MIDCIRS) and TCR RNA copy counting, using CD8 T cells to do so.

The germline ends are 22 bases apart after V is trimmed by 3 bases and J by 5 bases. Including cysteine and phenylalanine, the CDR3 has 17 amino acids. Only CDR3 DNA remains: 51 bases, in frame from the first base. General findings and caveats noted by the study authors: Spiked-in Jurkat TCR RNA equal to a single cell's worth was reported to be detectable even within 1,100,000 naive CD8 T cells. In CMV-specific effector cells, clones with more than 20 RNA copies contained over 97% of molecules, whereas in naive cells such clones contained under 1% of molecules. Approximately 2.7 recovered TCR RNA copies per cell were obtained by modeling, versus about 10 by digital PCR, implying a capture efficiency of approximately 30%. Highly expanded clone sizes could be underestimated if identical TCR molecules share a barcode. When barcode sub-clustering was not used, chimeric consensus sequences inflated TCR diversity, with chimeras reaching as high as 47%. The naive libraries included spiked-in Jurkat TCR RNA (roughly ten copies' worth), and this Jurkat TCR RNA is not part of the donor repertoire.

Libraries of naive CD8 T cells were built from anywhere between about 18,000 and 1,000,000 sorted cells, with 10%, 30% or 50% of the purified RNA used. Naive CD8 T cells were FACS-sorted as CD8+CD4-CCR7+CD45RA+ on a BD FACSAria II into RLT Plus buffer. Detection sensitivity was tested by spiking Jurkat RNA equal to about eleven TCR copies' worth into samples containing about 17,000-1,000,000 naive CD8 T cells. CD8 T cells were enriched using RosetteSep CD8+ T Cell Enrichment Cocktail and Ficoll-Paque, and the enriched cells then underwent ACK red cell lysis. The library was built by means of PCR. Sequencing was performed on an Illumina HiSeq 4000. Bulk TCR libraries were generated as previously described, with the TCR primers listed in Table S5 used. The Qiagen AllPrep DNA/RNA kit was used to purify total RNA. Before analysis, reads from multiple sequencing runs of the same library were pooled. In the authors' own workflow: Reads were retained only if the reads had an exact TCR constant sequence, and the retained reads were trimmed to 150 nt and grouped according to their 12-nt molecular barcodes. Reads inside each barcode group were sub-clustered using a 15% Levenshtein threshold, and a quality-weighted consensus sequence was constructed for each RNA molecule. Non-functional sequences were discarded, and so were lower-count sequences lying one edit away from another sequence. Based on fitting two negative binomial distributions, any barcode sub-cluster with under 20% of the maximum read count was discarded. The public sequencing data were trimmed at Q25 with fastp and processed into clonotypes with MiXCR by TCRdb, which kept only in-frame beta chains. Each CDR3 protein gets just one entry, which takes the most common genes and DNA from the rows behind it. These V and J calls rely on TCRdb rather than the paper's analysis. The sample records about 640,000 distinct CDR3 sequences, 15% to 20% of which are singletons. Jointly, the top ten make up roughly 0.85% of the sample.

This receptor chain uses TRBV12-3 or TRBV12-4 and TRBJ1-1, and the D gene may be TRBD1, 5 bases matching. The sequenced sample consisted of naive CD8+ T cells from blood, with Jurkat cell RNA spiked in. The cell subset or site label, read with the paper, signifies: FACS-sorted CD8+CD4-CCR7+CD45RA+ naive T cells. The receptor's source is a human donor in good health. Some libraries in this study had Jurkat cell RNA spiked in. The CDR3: CASSFKSFRDLRTEAFF. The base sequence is TGTGCCAGCAGTTTTAAATCGTTCAGGGATTTACGGACTGAAGCTTTCTTT.